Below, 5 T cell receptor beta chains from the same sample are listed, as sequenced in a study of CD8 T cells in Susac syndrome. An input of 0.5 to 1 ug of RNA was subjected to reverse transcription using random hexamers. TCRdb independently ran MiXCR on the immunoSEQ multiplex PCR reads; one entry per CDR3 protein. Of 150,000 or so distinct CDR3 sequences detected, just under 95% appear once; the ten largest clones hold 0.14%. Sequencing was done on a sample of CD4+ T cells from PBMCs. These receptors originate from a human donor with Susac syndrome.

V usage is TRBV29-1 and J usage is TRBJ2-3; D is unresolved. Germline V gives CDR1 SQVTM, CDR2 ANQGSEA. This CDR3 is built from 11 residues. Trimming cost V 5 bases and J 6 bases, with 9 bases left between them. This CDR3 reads CSVLLGDTQYF. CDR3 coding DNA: TGCAGCGTTCTTCTCGGGGATACGCAGTATTTT.

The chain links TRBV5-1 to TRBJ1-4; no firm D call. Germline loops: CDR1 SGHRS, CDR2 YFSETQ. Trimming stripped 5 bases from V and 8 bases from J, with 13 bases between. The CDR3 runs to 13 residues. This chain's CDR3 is CASRGTAGEKLFF. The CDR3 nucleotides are TGCGCCAGCAGAGGAACAGCCGGAGAAAAACTGTTTTTT. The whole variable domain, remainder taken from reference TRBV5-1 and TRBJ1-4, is KAGVTQTPRYLIKTRGQQVTLSCSPISGHRSVSWYQQTPGQGLQFLFEYFSETQRNKGNFPGRFSGRQFSNSRSEMNVSTLELGDSALYLCASRGTAGEKLFFGSGTQLSVL.

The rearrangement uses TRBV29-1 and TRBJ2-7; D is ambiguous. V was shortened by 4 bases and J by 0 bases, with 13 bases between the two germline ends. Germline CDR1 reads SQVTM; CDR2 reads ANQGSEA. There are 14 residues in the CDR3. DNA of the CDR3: TGCAGCGTTGCTAAAAGGGCATCCTCCTACGAGCAGTACTTC. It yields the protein CSVAKRASSYEQYF.

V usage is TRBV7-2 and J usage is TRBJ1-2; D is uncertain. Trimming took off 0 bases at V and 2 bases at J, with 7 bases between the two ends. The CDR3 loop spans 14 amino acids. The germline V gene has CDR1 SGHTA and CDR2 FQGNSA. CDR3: CASSLARRNYGYTF. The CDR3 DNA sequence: TGTGCCAGCAGCTTAGCGAGGAGGAACTATGGCTACACCTTC.

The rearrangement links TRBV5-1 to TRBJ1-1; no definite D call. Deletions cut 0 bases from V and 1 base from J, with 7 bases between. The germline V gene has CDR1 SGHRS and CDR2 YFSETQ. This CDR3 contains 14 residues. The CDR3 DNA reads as TGCGCCAGCAGCTTGGCCGGCAGGAACACTGAAGCTTTCTTT. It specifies CASSLAGRNTEAFF.